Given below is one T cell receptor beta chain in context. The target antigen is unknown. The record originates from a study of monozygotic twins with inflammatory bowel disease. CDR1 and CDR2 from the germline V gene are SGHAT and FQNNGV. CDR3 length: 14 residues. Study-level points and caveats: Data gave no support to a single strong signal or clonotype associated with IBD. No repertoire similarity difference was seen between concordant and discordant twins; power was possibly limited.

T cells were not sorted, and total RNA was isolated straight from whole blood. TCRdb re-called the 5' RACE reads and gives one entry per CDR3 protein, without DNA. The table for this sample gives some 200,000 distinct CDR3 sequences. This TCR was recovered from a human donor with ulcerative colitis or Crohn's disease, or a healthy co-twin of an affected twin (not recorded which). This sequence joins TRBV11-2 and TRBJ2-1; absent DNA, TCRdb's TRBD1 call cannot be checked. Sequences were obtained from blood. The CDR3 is CASSLDQWGDEQFF.